The T cell receptor beta chain described here comes from a study of cytomegalovirus exposure and HLA in healthy donors. The overall study: About 85 million unique TCRs from HLA-typed donors were held in an early release of data. Findings of the study overall: A cluster of highly shared sequence variants was likely a sequencing artifact. A later analysis linked 16,951 TCR beta sequences to HLA alleles at 0.05 false discovery rate.

Turning to this clone: Its matching antigen is unknown.

Researchers ran the PCR with 60 Vbeta and 13 Jbeta primers. Authors' analysis steps: It was a later analysis that counted roughly 80 million unique TCR beta chains, of which about 10 million were shared. Libraries were prepared by immunoSEQ multiplex PCR; TCRdb keeps only in-frame clonotypes and omits some of them. D and trimming come from the DNA, and the V and J calls and clone size come from that table. The sample shows more than 150,000 clones, 75% to 85% of them seen only once. The CDR3 length is 17 residues. With 6 bases clipped from V and 2 bases from J, the junction kept 11 bases outside the gene matches. In germline, CDR1 is SGHAT, CDR2 FQNNGV.

This TCR came from a girl aged 2-10 years in good health and CMV-seropositive. V is TRBV11-2 and J is TRBJ2-1; TRBD2 agrees at 9 bases. Sequencing was carried out using PBMCs. CDR3 coding DNA: TGTGCCAGCAGACAACCCGGACTAGCGTCGACCTACAATGAGCAGTTCTTC. It codes for CASRQPGLASTYNEQFF.